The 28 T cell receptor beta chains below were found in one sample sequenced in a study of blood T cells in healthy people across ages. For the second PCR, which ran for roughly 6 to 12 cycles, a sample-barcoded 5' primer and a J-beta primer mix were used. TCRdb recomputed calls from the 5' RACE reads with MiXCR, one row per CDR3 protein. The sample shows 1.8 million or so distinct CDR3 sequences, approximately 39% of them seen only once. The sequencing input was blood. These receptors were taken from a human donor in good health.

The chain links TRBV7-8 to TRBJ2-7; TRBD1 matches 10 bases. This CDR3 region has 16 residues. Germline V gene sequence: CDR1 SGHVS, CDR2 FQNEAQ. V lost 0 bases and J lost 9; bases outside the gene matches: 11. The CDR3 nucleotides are TGTGCCAGCAGCTTAGCGCTGACAGGGGGCGCCCAGGTGCAGTACTTC. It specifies CASSLALTGGAQVQYF.

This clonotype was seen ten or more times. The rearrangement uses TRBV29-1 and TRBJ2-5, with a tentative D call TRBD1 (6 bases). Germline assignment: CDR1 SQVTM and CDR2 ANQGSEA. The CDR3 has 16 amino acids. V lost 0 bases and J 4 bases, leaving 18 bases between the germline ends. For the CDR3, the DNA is TGCAGCGTTGAAGATAGAGGCAGGGGCCCCTCAGAGACCCAGTACTTC. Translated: CSVEDRGRGPSETQYF.

In DNA form, the CDR3 reads TGTGCCAGCACCACGGACAGGACGAACACTGAAGCTTTCTTT. Encoded protein: CASTTDRTNTEAFF. The chain joins TRBV12-3 or TRBV12-4 to TRBJ1-1; 7 bases fit TRBD1. The CDR3 extends over 14 amino acids. With V trimmed by 7 bases and J by 1 base, 6 bases remained unmatched.

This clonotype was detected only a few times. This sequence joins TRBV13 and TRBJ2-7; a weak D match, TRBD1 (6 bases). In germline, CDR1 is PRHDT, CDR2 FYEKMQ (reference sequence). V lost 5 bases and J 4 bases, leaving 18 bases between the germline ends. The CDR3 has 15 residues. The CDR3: CASSGTGLLGYEQYF. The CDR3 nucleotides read TGTGCCAGCAGCGGAACAGGGCTTTTAGGGTACGAGCAGTACTTC. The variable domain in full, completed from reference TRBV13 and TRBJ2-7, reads AAGVIQSPRHLIKEKRETATLKCYPIPRHDTVYWYQQGPGQDPQFLISFYEKMQSDKGSIPDRFSAQQFSDYHSELNMSSLELGDSALYFCASSGTGLLGYEQYFGPGTRLTVT.

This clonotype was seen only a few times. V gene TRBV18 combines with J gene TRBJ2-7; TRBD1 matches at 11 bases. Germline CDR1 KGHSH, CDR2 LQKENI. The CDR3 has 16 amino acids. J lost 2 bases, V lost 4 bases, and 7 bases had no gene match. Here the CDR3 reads CASSHPGQGAPYEQYF. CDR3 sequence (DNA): TGTGCCAGCTCACATCCTGGACAGGGGGCTCCCTACGAGCAGTACTTC.

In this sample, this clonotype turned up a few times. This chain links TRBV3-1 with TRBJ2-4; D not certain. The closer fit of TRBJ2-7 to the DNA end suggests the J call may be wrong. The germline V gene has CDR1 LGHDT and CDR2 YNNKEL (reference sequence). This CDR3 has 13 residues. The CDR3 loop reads CASSQIGNDEQYF. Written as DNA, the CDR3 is TGTGCCAGCAGCCAGATAGGTAACGACGAGCAGTACTTC.

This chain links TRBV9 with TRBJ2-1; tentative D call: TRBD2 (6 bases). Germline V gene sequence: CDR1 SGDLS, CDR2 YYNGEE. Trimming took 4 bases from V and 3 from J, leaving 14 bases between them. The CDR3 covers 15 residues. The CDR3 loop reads CASSPHLASYNEQFF. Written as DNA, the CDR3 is TGTGCCAGCAGCCCCCATCTAGCGAGCTACAATGAGCAGTTCTTC.

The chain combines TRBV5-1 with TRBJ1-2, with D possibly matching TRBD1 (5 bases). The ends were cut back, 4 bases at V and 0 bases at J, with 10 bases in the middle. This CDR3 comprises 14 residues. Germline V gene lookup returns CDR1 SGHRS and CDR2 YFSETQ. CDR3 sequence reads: CASSIDSSNYGYTF. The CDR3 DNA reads TGCGCCAGCAGCATAGACAGCTCTAACTATGGCTACACCTTC.

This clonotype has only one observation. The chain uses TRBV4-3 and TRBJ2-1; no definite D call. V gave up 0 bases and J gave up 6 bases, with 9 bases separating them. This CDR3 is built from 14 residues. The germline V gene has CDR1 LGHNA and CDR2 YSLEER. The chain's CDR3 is CASSQDSSGNEQFF. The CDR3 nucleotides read TGCGCCAGCAGCCAAGATTCGTCGGGCAATGAGCAGTTCTTC.

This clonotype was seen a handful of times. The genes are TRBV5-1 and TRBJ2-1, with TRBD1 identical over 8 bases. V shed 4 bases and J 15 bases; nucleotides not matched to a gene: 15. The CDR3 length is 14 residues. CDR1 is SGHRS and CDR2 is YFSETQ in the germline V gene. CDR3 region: CASSVGQGGGSTFF. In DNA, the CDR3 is TGCGCCAGCAGCGTAGGACAGGGTGGTGGGAGCACGTTCTTC.

Written as DNA, the CDR3 is TGTGCCAGCAGTTTAAGTTTAAGGGTGAGGGATGGCTACACCTTC. Amino acid sequence: CASSLSLRVRDGYTF. The rearrangement uses TRBV28 and TRBJ1-2, with no clear D. V lost 2 bases and J 6 bases, leaving 16 bases between the germline ends. The germline V gene has CDR1 MDHEN and CDR2 SYDVKM. The CDR3 runs 15 residues.

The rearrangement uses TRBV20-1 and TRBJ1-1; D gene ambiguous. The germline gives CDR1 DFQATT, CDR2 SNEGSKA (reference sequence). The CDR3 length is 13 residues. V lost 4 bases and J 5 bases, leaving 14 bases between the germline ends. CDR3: CSATRTVGTEAFF. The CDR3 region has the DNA TGCAGTGCTACCAGGACGGTGGGGACTGAAGCTTTCTTT.

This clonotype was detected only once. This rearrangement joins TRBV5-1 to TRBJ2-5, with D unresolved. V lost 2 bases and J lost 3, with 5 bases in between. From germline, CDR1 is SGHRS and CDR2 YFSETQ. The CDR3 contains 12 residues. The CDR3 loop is CASSFNEETQYF. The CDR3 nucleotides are TGCGCCAGCAGCTTTAACGAAGAGACCCAGTACTTC.

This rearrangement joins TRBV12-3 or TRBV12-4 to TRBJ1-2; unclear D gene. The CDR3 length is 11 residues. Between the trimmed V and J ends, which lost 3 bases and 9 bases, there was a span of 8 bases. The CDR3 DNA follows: TGTGCCAGCAGTTTTGGGGAAAGCTACACCTTC. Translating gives CASSFGESYTF.

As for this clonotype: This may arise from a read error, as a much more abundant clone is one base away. This CDR3 reads CASKTGATYNEQFF. CDR3 sequence (DNA): TGTGCCAGCAAAACGGGAGCAACCTACAATGAGCAGTTCTTC. The chain employs TRBV6-2 or TRBV6-3 and TRBJ2-1, with a possible D match to TRBD2 (6 bases). The CDR3 has 14 amino acids. CDR1 is MNHEY, CDR2 SVGEGT, per germline. V lost 7 bases and J 2 bases, leaving 12 bases between the germline ends.

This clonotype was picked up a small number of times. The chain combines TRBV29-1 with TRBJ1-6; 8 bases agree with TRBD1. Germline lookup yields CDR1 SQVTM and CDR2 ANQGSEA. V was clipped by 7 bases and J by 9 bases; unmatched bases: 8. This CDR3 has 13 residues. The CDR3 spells CSAVTGAGSPLHF. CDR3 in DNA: TGCAGCGCCGTGACAGGGGCAGGTTCACCCCTCCACTTT.

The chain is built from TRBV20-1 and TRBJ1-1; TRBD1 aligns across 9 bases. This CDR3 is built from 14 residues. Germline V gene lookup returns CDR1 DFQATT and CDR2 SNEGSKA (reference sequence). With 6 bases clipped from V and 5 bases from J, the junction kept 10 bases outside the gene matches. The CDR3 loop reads CSAGNRGLRTEAFF. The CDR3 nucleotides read TGCAGTGCAGGAAACAGGGGGCTGCGTACTGAAGCTTTCTTT.

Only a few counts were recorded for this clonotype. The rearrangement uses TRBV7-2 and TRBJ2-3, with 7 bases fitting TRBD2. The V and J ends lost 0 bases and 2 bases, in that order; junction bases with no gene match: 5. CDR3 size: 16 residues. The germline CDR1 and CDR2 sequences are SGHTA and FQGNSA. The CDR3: CASSLAGGSNTDTQYF. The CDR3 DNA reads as TGTGCCAGCAGCTTAGCCGGGGGGTCTAACACAGATACGCAGTATTTT.

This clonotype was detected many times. CDR3 nucleotide sequence: TGTGCCAGCAGCGAACACGTAGCGGGGGTCTACAATGAGCAGTTCTTC. This gives the protein CASSEHVAGVYNEQFF. The V call is TRBV7-9, the J call TRBJ2-1, with 9 bases matching TRBD2. The V and J ends lost 5 bases and 3 bases, in that order; junction bases with no gene match: 8. CDR1 and CDR2 from the germline V gene are SEHNR and FQNEAQ (reference sequence). The CDR3 consists of 16 residues.

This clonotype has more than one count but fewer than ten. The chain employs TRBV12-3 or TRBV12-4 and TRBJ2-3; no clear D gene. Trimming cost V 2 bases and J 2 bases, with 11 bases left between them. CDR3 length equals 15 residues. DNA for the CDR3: TGTGCCAGCAGTTTATTTCGGCAAAACACAGATACGCAGTATTTT. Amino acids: CASSLFRQNTDTQYF.

CDR3 DNA: TGTGCCACCAGCAGAGATCGGGGTTGGGGGGTCACAGATACGCAGTATTTT. It codes for CATSRDRGWGVTDTQYF. J is TRBJ2-3 and V is TRBV15, with D tentatively TRBD2 (6 bases). The CDR3 contains 17 residues. CDR1 LNHNV and CDR2 YYDKDF come from the germline V gene (reference sequence). Deletions cut 0 bases from V and 2 bases from J, with 15 bases between.

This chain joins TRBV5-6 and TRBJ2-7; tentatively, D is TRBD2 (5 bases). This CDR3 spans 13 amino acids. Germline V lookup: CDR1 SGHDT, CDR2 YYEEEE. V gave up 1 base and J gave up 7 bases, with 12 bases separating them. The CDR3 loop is CASSLLRVWEQYF. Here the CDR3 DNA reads TGTGCCAGCAGCTTGCTGAGGGTTTGGGAGCAGTACTTC.

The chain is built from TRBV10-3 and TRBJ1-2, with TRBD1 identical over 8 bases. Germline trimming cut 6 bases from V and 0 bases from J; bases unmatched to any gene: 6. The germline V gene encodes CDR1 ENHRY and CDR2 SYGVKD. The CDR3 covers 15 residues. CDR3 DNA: TGTGCCATCAGGAAGGACAGGGAGGCTAACTATGGCTACACCTTC. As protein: CAIRKDREANYGYTF.

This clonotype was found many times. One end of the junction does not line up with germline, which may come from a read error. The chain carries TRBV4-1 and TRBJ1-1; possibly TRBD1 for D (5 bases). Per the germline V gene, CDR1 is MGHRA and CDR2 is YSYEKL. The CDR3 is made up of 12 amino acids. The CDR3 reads CASSRGPTEAFF. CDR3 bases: TGTGCCAGCAGTAGGGGACCCACTGAAGCTTTCTTT.

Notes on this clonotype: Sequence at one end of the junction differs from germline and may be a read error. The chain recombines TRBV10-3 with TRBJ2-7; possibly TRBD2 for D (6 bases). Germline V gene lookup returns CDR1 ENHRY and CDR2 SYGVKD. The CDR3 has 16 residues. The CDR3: CATSSTGLSSSYEQYF. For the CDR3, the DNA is TGTGCCACCAGTAGCACGGGACTCTCGAGCTCCTACGAGCAGTACTTC.

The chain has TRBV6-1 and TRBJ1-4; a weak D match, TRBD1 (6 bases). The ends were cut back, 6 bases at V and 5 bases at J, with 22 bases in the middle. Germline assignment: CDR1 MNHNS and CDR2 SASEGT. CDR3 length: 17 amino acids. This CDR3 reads CASRTITFGQKNEKLFF. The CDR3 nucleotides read TGTGCCAGCAGGACGATCACTTTCGGACAGAAGAATGAAAAACTGTTTTTT.

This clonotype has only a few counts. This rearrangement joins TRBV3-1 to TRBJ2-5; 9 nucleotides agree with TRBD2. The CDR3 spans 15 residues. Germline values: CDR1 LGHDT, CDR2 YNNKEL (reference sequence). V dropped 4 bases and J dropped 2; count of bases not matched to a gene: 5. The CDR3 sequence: CASSLTSGNQETQYF. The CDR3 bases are TGTGCCAGCAGCCTGACTAGCGGAAATCAAGAGACCCAGTACTTC.

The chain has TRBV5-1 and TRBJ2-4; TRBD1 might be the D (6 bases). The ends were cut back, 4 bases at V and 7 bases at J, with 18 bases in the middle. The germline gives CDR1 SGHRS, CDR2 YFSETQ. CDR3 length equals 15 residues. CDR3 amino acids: CASSPRGIDSNIQYF. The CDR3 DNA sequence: TGCGCCAGCAGCCCCAGGGGTATCGATTCGAACATTCAGTACTTC. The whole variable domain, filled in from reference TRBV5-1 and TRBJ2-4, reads KAGVTQTPRYLIKTRGQQVTLSCSPISGHRSVSWYQQTPGQGLQFLFEYFSETQRNKGNFPGRFSGRQFSNSRSEMNVSTLELGDSALYLCASSPRGIDSNIQYFGAGTRLSVL.